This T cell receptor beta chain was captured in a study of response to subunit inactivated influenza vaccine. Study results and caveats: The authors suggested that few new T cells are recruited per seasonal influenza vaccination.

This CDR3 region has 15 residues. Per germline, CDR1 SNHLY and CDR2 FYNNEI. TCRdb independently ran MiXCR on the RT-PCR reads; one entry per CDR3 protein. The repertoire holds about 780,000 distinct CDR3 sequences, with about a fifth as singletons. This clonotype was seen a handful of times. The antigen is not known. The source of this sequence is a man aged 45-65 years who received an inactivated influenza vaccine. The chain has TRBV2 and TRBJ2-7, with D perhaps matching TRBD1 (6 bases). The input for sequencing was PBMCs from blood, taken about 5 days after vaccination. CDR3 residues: CGSRGQSPLSYEQYF. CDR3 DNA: TGTGGGAGCAGGGGTCAGTCCCCCCTTTCCTACGAGCAGTACTTC.